This T cell receptor beta chain was sequenced for a study of shared clonotypes between healthy human individuals. Naive CD8 cells were CD45RO-negative, positively selected for CCR7, excluding terminally differentiated effector memory CD45RA+ cells. Germline V gives CDR1 SGHDT, CDR2 YYEEEE. V gave up 4 bases and J gave up 7 bases, with 17 bases separating them. The CDR3 is 14 amino acids. Here immunoSEQ multiplex PCR was the method, and the copy in TCRdb shows in-frame clones only, minus some. The table includes hundreds of thousands of clones, about 96% detected once. This clone was observed a single time.

The genes are TRBV5-6 and TRBJ1-2; possibly TRBD1 for D (5 bases). The TCR was taken from a young woman in good health. Material: naive CD8+ T cells sorted from blood. CDR3 sequence: CASSPGQDRTGYTF. The CDR3 DNA is TGTGCCAGCAGCCCCGGACAAGATAGGACTGGCTACACCTTC.